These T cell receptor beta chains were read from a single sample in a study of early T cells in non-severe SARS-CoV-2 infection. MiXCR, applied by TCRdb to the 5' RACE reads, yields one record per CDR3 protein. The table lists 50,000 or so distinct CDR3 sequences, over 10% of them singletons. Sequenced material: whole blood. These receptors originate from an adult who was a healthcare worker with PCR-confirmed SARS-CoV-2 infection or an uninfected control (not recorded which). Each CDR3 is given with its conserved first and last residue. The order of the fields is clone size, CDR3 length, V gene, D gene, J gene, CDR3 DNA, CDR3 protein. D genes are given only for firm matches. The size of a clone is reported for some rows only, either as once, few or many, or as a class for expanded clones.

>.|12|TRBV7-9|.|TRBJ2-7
TGTGCCAGCAGCCAGAGTGGCTACGAGCAGTACTTC
CASSQSGYEQYF
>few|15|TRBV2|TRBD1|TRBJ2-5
TGTGCCAGCAGGCATCCGGGACAGAAAAGGGAGACCCAGTACTTC
CASRHPGQKRETQYF
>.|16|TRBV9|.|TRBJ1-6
TGTGCCAGCAGCGACAGTGAGCGCCTCCGGAATTCACCCCTCCACTTT
CASSDSERLRNSPLHF
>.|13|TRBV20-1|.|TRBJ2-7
TGCAGTGCTAGAGGGCGGGACCCTTACGAGCAGTACTTC
CSARGRDPYEQYF
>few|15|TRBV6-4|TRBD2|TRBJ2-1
TGTGCCAGCAGTGTCACTAGCGGGAGTCGCAATGAGCAGTTCTTC
CASSVTSGSRNEQFF
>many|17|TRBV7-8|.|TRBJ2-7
TGTGCCAGCAGCTTGGGGCTTCTGGGGGCCACTGACTACGAGCAGTACTTC
CASSLGLLGATDYEQYF
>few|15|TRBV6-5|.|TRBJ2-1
TGTGCCAGCAGGGATAGCGAGAGCTCCTACAATGAGCAGTTCTTC
CASRDSESSYNEQFF
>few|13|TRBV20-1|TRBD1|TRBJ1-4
TGCAGTGCACCCGGGACAGGGGACGAAAAACTGTTTTTT
CSAPGTGDEKLFF
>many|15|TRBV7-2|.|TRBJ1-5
TGTGCCAGCAGCTTAGAACAGGGTGTCAATCAGCCCCAGCATTTT
CASSLEQGVNQPQHF
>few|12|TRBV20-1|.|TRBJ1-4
TGCAGTGCTTCAGGGTATAATGAAAAACTGTTTTTT
CSASGYNEKLFF
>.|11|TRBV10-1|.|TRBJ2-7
TGCGCCAACAGGCGGATTTACGAGCAGTACTTC
CANRRIYEQYF
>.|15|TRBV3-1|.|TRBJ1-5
TGTGCCAGCAGCCCCAGATTAGATAGCAATCAGCCCCAGCATTTT
CASSPRLDSNQPQHF
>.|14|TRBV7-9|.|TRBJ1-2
TGTGCCAGCAGGCAAAGCGCCCAGTCCTATGGCTACACCTTC
CASRQSAQSYGYTF
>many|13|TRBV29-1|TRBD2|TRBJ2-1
TGCAGCGTGCGAGCTAGCGGGAGAACTGAGCAGTTCTTC
CSVRASGRTEQFF
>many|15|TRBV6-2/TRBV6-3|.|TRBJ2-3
TGTGCCAGCAGTCAGCACAGGGATCTGAGGGGTACGCAGTATTTT
CASSQHRDLRGTQYF
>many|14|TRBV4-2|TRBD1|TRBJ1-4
TGTGCCAGCAGACCAGGGGGGGTGGATGAAAAACTGTTTTTT
CASRPGGVDEKLFF
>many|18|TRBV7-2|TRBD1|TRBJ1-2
TGTGCCAGCAGCCTCGCCCGACCGGGACAGAGAGCTAACTATGGCTACACCTTC
CASSLARPGQRANYGYTF
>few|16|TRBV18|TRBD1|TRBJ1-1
TGTGCCAGCTCACCCGACAGGGCAAGTATGAACACTGAAGCTTTCTTT
CASSPDRASMNTEAFF
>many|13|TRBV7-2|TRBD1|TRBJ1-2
TGTGCCAGCAGCTCGCAGGGGGCGTGGGGCTACACCTTC
CASSSQGAWGYTF
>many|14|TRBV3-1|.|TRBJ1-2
TGTGCCAGCAGCCAAGGGGGTACCAACTATGGCTACACCTTC
CASSQGGTNYGYTF
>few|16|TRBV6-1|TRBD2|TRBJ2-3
TGTGCCAGCAGCCCTACTAGCGGGCGAAACACAGATACGCAGTATTTT
CASSPTSGRNTDTQYF
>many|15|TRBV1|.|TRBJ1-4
TGCACCAGGGTGCCCCCTCCCGTGGGTAATGAAAAACTGTTTTTT
CTRVPPPVGNEKLFF